What follows is one T cell receptor beta chain and its context. It lacks a known antigen. This sequence may be a read error, since a much larger clone differs from it by one base. Ophthalmopathy patients had moderately to severely active disease, Clinical Activity Score of at least 3, NOSPECS grade of at least 4, and disease duration under 3 months. Patients were excluded if they had other autoimmune diseases, uncontrolled infections, pregnancy or lactation. Clinical symptoms, serum thyroxine, TRAb, thyroid ultrasound and orbital computed tomography formed the basis of the diagnosis. Ficoll-Paque density gradient centrifugation was used to isolate PBMCs from 8.5 to 10 ml of fresh peripheral blood. Total RNA was extracted with Trizol reagent and quality-checked on an Agilent 2100 Bioanalyzer. The source of the sample is a study of Graves' ophthalmopathy and Graves' hyperthyroidism (dated by TCRdb to 2016 to 2019). For the wider study: Peripheral blood was collected at initial diagnosis, prior to any treatment. To tell Graves' ophthalmopathy apart from Graves' hyperthyroidism, and to predict which patients would progress to ophthalmopathy, the study relied on TCR beta repertoire signatures. In total, some 140 blood samples were TCR-sequenced: around 42 ophthalmopathy, some 72 hyperthyroidism and about 17 hyperthyroidism-to-ophthalmopathy patients. A discovery set of 95 to 100 patients (approximately 42 ophthalmopathy, 57 stable hyperthyroidism) was enrolled to explore V-J signatures distinguishing ophthalmopathy from hyperthyroidism. The independent validation cohort included 20 or so hyperthyroidism patients plus 17 patients who later progressed from hyperthyroidism to ophthalmopathy. In six hyperthyroidism patients, the T-cell repertoire of thyroid tissue was compared with the T-cell repertoire of blood. Following sample collection, hyperthyroidism patients were given methimazole at a starting dose of 30 mg daily, and ophthalmopathy patients were given high-dose intravenous methylprednisolone. The roughly 90 discovery patients were divided at random into training and test sets in a 7:3 ratio.

TCR beta CDR3 regions were amplified from RNA transcripts for repertoire sequencing. HTBI primers and the Qiagen OneStep RT-PCR kit were used in a first-round RT-PCR, which was followed by a second-round multiplex PCR, size selection and purification. The libraries underwent paired-end sequencing with 100 bp reads on an Illumina HiSeq2000. On the study's bioinformatics: SOAPnuke was used to process the reads, removing any read that contained adapters or uncalled bases, had a mean Phred below 15, or lacked an exact match to the constant primer or identifier. COPE v1.2.5 was used to merge the high-quality paired reads. Each unique nucleotide sequence was defined as a clonotype, and clonotypes were aligned to IMGT TRB V, D and J references with MiTCR v1.1. The analysis was limited to V-J combinations with a frequency above 0.0001, which together covered 99.2% of repertoires. For each V-J combination, a TCR clonal expansion and chaos score was defined as F50 clonal expansion divided by the chaos observed in the TCRdist matrix. Welch's t-statistics and random forest were used to narrow the features down to over ten V-J combinations, which were then fed into a naive Bayes classifier. Thyroid-blood repertoire similarity was quantified with the Morisita-Horn index. The raw public data were reprocessed by TCRdb itself: fastp quality trimming at Q25, MiXCR clonotype calling, in-frame beta chains only. Here each entry gathers all rows of one CDR3 protein and keeps the most common genes and DNA. Here the V and J calls rest on TCRdb's processing, not on the authors' analysis. The sample data list roughly 230,000 distinct CDR3 sequences, and approximately 21% of these were observed just once. 43% of the sample lies in the top ten.

General conclusions and limits of the study: In validation, the model predicted ophthalmopathy progression with about 64% sensitivity and 72% to 80% specificity; 12 predicted patients were CT-confirmed with GO in a median of approximately 6.5 months. Most expanded thyroid clonotypes with a frequency above 0.001 also appeared in blood, which suggests that blood repertoires may reflect the immune response in the thyroid. No statistical method was used to set the sample size in advance, and the investigators knew which group each participant was assigned to. Ophthalmopathy was separated from stable hyperthyroidism by the 13-signature model with roughly 90% sensitivity and about 81% specificity in cross-validation and with 80%/75% in the test set.

Specimen: peripheral blood. This sequence was found in a woman aged 50 to 65 with Graves' ophthalmopathy. Donor details come from another sample of the same person, matched by shared clones.

CDR3 protein: CASSLRSGDGYTF. The bases are TGCGCCAGCAGCTTGCGGTCAGGGGATGGCTACACCTTC. The rearrangement joined TRBV5-1 to TRBJ1-2, and the D gene may be TRBD1, 6 bases matching. Taken from cysteine to phenylalanine, the CDR3 has 13 residues. Only the CDR3 part of the read is kept: 39 bases, read in frame from the first base. Via the germline V gene, CDR1 is SGHRS and CDR2 YFSETQ. Trimming at the junction amounts to 1 base on V and 6 bases on J, and the germline ends lie 10 bases apart. With all but the CDR3 taken from the reference TRBV5-1 and TRBJ1-2 genes, the full variable domain is: KAGVTQTPRYLIKTRGQQVTLSCSPISGHRSVSWYQQTPGQGLQFLFEYFSETQRNKGNFPGRFSGRQFSNSRSEMNVSTLELGDSALYLCASSLRSGDGYTFGSGTRLTVV.